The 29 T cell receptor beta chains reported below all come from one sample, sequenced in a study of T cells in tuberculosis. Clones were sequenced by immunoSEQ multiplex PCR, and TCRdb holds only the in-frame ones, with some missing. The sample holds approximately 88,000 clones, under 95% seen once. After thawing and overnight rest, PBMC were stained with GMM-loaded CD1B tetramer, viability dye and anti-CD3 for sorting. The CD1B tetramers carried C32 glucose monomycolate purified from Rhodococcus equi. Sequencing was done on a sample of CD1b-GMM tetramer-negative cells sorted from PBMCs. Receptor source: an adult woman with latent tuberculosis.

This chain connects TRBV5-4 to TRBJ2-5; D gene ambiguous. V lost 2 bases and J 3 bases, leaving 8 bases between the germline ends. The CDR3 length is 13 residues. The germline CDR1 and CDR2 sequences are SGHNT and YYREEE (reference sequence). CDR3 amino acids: CASSFRQEETQYF. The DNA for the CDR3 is TGTGCCAGCAGCTTTAGGCAGGAAGAGACCCAGTACTTC. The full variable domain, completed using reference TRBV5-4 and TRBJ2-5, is ETGVTQSPTHLIKTRGQQVTLRCSSQSGHNTVSWYQQALGQGPQFIFQYYREEENGRGNFPPRFSGLQFPNYSSELNVNALELDDSALYLCASSFRQEETQYFGPGTRLLVL.

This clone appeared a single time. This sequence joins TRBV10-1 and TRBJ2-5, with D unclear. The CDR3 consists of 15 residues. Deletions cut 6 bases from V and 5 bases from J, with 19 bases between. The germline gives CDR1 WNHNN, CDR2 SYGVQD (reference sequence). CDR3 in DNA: TGCGCCAGCAGGCAATCTTTGGGCACCCAGGAGACCCAGTACTTC. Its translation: CASRQSLGTQETQYF.

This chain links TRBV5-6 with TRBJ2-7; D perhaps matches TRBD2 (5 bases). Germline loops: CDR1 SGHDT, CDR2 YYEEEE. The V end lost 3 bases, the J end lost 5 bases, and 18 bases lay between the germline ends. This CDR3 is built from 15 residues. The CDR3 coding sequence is TGTGCCAGCAGCTCGGTAAGAGGCGGGTTGGACGAGCAGTACTTC. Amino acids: CASSSVRGGLDEQYF.

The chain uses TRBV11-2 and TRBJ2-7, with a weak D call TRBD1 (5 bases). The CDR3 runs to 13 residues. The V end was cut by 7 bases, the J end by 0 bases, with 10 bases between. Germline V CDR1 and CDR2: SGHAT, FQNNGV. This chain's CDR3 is CASMDGASYEQYV. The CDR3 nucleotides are TGTGCCAGCATGGATGGGGCCTCCTACGAGCAGTACGTC.

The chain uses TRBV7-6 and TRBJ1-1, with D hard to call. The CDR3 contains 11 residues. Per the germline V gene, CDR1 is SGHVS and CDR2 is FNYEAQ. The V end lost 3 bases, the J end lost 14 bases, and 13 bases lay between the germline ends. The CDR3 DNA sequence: TGTGCCAGCAGCTTCACCGGGAATGCCTTCTTT. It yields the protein CASSFTGNAFF.

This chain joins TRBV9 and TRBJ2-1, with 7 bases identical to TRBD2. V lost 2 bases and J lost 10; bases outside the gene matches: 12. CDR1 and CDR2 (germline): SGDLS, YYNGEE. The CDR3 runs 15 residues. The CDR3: CASSVSGLNGGEQFF. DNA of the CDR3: TGTGCCAGCAGCGTCTCCGGACTGAACGGGGGGGAGCAGTTCTTC.

The CDR3 nucleotides are TGTGCCAGCAGTGCCACCAAGACAGGGGCCTATGGCTACACCTTC. Protein sequence: CASSATKTGAYGYTF. The gene calls are TRBV2 and TRBJ1-2; 8 positions match TRBD1. The CDR3 is 15 amino acids. The germline CDR1 and CDR2 sequences are SNHLY and FYNNEI. J lost 4 bases, V lost 4 bases, and 8 bases had no gene match.

DNA for the CDR3: TGTGCCAGCTCCCGAGACGGGGGCTCCTACAATGAGCAGTTCTTC. Its protein is CASSRDGGSYNEQFF. The chain uses TRBV18 and TRBJ2-1, with D tentatively TRBD2 (6 bases). The V gene's germline CDR1 is KGHSH and CDR2 LQKENI. The CDR3 totals 15 residues. Trimming removed 6 bases from V and 0 bases from J, with 12 bases in between.

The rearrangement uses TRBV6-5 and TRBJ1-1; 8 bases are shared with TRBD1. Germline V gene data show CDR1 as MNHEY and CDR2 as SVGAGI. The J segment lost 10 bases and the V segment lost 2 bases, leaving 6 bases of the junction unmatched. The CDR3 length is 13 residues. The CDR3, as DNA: TGTGCCAGCAGTTACAATGTTGGGACAGGAGCTTTCTTT. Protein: CASSYNVGTGAFF.

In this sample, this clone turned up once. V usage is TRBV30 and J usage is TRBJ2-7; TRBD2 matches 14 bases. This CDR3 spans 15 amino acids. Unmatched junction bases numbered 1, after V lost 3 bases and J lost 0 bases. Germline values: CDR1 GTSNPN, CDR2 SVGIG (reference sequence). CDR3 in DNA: TGTGCCTGGAGGGGGACTAGCGGGGGCTCCTACGAGCAGTACTTC. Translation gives CAWRGTSGGSYEQYF. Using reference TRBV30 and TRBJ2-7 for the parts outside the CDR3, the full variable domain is SQTIHQWPATLVQPVGSPLSLECTVEGTSNPNLYWYRQAAGRGLQLLFYSVGIGQISSEVPQNLSASRPQDRQFILSSKKLLLSDSGFYLCAWRGTSGGSYEQYFGPGTRLTVT.

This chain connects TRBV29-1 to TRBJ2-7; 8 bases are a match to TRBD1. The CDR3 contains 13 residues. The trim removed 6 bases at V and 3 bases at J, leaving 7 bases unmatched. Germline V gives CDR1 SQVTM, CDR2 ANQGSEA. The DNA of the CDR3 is TGCAGCGTCCATATAACAGGGGGCTACGAGCAGTACTTC. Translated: CSVHITGGYEQYF.

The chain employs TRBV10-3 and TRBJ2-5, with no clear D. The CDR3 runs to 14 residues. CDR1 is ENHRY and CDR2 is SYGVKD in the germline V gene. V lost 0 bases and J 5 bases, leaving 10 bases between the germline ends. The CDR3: CAISESRLDETQYF. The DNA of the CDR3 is TGTGCCATCAGTGAGTCGAGGCTAGATGAGACCCAGTACTTC.

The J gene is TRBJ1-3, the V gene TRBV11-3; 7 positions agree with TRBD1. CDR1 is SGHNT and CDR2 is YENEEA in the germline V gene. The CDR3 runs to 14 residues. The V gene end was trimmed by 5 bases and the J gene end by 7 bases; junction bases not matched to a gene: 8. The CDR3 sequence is CASSPGGTRNTIYF. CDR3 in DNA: TGTGCCAGCAGCCCAGGGGGGACCCGGAACACCATATATTTT.

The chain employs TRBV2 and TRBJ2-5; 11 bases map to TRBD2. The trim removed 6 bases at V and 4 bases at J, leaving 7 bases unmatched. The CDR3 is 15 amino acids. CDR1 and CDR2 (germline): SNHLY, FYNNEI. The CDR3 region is CASRVSGGAGETQYF. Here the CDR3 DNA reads TGTGCCAGCAGGGTTAGCGGGGGGGCCGGAGAGACCCAGTACTTC.

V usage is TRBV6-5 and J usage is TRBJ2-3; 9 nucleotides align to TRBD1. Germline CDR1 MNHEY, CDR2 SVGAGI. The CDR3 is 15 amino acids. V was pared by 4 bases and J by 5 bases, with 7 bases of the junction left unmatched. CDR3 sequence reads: CASSWLGQGVDTQYF. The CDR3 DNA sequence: TGTGCCAGCAGTTGGTTGGGACAGGGTGTAGATACGCAGTATTTT.

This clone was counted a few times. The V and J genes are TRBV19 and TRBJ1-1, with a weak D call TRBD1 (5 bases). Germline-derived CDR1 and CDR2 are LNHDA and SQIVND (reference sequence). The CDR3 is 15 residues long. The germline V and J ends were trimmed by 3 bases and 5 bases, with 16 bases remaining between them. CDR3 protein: CASSITGAGGTEAFF. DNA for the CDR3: TGTGCCAGTAGTATCACAGGAGCCGGAGGGACTGAAGCTTTCTTT.

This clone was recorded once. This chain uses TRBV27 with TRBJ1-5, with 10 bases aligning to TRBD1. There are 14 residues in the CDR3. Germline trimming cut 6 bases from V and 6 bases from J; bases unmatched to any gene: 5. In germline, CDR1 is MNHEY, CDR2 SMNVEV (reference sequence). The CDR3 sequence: CASRPGQGSQPQHF. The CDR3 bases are TGTGCCAGCAGACCGGGACAGGGGTCTCAGCCCCAGCATTTT.

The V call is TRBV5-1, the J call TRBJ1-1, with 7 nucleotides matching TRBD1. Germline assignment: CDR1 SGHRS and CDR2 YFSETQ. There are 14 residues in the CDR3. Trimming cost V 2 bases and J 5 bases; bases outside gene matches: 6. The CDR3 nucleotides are TGCGCCAGCAGCTTACACAGGGGACGGACTGAAGCTTTCTTT. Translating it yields CASSLHRGRTEAFF. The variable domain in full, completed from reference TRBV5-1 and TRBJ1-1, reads KAGVTQTPRYLIKTRGQQVTLSCSPISGHRSVSWYQQTPGQGLQFLFEYFSETQRNKGNFPGRFSGRQFSNSRSEMNVSTLELGDSALYLCASSLHRGRTEAFFGQGTRLTVV.

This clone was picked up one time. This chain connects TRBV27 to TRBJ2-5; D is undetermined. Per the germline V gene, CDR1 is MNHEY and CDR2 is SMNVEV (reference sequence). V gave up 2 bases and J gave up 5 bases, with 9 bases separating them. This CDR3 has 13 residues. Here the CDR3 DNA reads TGTGCCAGCAGTTTAGACCAGAGGGAGACCCAGTACTTC. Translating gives CASSLDQRETQYF.

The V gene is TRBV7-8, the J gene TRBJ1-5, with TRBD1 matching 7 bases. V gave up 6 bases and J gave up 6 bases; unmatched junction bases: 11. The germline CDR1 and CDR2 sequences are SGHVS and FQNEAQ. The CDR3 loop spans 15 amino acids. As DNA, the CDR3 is TGTGCCAGCAGTCAAGGACCAGGGGGATTTCAGCCCCAGCATTTT. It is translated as CASSQGPGGFQPQHF.

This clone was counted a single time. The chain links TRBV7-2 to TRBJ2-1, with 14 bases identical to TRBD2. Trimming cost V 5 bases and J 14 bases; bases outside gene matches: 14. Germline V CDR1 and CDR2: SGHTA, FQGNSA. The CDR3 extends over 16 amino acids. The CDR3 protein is CASSAAPGLAGVGEFF. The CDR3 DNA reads TGTGCCAGCAGCGCAGCCCCGGGACTAGCGGGGGTCGGGGAGTTCTTC.

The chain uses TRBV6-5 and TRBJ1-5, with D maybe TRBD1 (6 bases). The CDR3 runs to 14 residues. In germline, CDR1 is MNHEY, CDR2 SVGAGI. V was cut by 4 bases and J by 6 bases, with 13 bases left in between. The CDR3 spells CASSSSTGGQPQHF. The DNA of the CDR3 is TGTGCCAGCAGTTCCTCGACAGGAGGTCAGCCCCAGCATTTT.

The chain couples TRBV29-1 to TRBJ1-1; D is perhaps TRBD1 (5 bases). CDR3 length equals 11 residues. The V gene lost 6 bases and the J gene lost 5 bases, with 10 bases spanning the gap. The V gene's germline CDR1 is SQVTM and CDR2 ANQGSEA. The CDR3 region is CSVGTGTEAFF. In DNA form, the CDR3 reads TGCAGCGTGGGGACTGGGACTGAAGCTTTCTTT.

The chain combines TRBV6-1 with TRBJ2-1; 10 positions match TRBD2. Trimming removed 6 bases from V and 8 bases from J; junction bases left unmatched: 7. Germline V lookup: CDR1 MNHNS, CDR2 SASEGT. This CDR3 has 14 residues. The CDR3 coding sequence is TGTGCCAGCAGCGCAGCGGGGGGGCCCTATGAGCAGTTCTTC. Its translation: CASSAAGGPYEQFF.

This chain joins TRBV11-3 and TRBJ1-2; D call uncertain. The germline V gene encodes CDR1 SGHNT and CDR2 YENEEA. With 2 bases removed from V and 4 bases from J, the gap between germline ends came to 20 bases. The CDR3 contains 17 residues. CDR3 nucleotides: TGTGCCAGCAGCTTAAGTAGAACAACAGATATAGGCTATGGCTACACCTTC. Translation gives CASSLSRTTDIGYGYTF.

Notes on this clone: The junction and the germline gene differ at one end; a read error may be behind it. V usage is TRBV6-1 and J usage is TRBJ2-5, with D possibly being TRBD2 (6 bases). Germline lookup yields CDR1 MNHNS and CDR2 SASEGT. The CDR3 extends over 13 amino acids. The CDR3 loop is CAGRRLASETQYF. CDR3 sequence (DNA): TGTGCCGGCAGACGCCTAGCGTCGGAGACCCAGTACTTC.

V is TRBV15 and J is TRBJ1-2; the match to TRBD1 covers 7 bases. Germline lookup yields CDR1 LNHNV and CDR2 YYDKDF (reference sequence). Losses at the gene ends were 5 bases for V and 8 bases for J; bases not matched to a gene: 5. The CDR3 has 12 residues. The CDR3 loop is CATSPRTGGYTF. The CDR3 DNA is TGTGCCACCAGCCCGCGGACAGGAGGCTACACCTTC.

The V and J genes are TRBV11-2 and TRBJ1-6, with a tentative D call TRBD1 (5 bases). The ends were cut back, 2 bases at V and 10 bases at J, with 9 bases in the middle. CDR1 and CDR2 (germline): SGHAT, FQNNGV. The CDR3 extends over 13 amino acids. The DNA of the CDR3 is TGTGCCAGCAGCTTATGGAGGGACTCACCCCTCCACTTT. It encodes CASSLWRDSPLHF.

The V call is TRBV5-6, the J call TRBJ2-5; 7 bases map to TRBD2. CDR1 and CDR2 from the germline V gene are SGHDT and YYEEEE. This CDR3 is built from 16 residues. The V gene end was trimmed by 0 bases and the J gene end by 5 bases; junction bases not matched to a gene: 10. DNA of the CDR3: TGTGCCAGCAGCTTGGGAAAGGGGAGGGTTCGGGAGACCCAGTACTTC. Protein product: CASSLGKGRVRETQYF.